The source of this TCR beta chain is a study of blood T cells in healthy people across ages. Together with a sample-barcoded 5' primer, a J-beta primer mix was included in a second PCR lasting about 7 to 12 cycles. From the 5' RACE reads, TCRdb called clonotypes with MiXCR, one entry per CDR3 protein. The sample shows roughly 560,000 distinct CDR3 sequences, more than 20% of them seen only once. The CDR3 is 13 amino acids. V shed 2 bases and J shed 5 bases, with 9 bases lying between them. This same sample was also part of a study on T cells of mothers and their children. That paper states: Every mother produced more than 8 million TCR beta CDR3 reads, whereas every child provided around 3 million.

The sample consisted of blood. The chain recombines TRBV12-3 or TRBV12-4 with TRBJ1-2; no clear D gene. The clonotype originates from a boy aged 5-17 years in good health. The CDR3 region is CASSLSSAYGYTF. The CDR3 DNA reads TGTGCCAGCAGTTTATCGTCCGCATATGGCTACACCTTC.